Described below is a single T cell receptor beta chain sequence and its context. Its antigen is currently unknown. The table came from immunoSEQ multiplex PCR; TCRdb's copy has only in-frame clones and leaves some out. The sample records tens of thousands of clones, roughly 80% being singletons. The time point: week 47, end of study. With topical imiquimod, each dose of the vaccine consisted of 300 ug of mutant IDH1 20-mer peptide. The data were obtained in a study of a mutant IDH1 vaccine in newly diagnosed glioma. Overall study: Every participant had undergone radiotherapy, temozolomide, or both before, and most underwent both.

J gave up 0 bases and V 3 bases, and 6 bases lay outside the gene matches. The CDR3 extends over 16 amino acids. CDR1 is SGHNT and CDR2 is YYREEE in the germline V gene (reference sequence). Material: PBMCs, obtained from a glioma patient whose treatment included an IDH1 peptide vaccine. This sequence joins TRBV5-4 and TRBJ2-1; 7 bases are shared with TRBD2. The TCR comes from a man aged 50 to 59 with glioma. CDR3 amino acids: CASSSGEGRSYNEQFF. CDR3 nucleotide sequence: TGTGCCAGCAGCTCGGGGGAGGGGCGCTCCTACAATGAGCAGTTCTTC.